This is a list of T cell receptor beta chains from one sample in a study of post-analysis software for immune sequencing data. TCRdb itself ran the PCR reads through MiXCR, one entry per CDR3 protein. The sample contains 750,000 to 900,000 distinct CDR3 sequences, just over 45% of which appear only once. What was sequenced was blood. The receptor source for this set is a girl aged 5 to 17 with multiple sclerosis. CDR3s include the opening cysteine and the closing phenylalanine or tryptophan. A D gene is named only where the DNA matches it firmly.

d_call j_call v_call cdr3_aa
TRBD1 TRBJ2-4 TRBV6-1 CASSGQGMVYGIQYF
TRBD1 TRBJ2-1 TRBV20-1 CSAPGQDSYNEQFF
NA TRBJ1-4 TRBV21-1 CASSKEPGTNEKLFF
TRBD1 TRBJ1-4 TRBV29-1 CSAGQGADEKLFF
NA NA TRBV12-3/TRBV12-4 CASSFAGDEQYF
NA TRBJ2-3 TRBV12-3/TRBV12-4 CASSSLVFTDTQYF
NA TRBJ2-5 TRBV20-1 CSARNYNEQYF
NA TRBJ2-4 TRBV20-1 CSARARDGNIQYF
NA TRBJ2-3 TRBV7-2 CAGSLENADTQYF
NA TRBJ1-1 TRBV29-1 CSANLDTEAFF
NA TRBJ1-4 TRBV12-3/TRBV12-4 CASSQNRAVNEKLFF
TRBD1 TRBJ2-7 TRBV7-2 CASSLALTGVSEQYF
TRBD2 TRBJ2-7 TRBV6-5 CASSYSTAGTSTYEQYF
NA TRBJ1-2 TRBV7-6 CASSLVRGQDYGYTF